These T cell receptor beta chains were read from a single sample in a study of Ad26.COV2.S vaccination and SARS-CoV-2 variants. The repertoire was sequenced with immunoSEQ multiplex PCR; TCRdb's copy has only in-frame clones and lacks some. Here the sample spans under 150,000 clones, 70% to 90% being singletons. Sequences were derived from peripheral blood, sampled after recovery from COVID-19. These receptors originate from a human donor who had recovered from COVID-19. CDR3s include the opening cysteine and the closing phenylalanine or tryptophan. Fields, in order: V gene, J gene, D gene, clone size, CDR3 protein, CDR3 DNA. A D gene is named only where the DNA matches it firmly. Clone size is given for some rows only: seen once, a few or many times, or a class if the clone is expanded.

>TRBV5-1|TRBJ1-6|TRBD1|few
CASSVQGHNSPLHF
TGCGCCAGCAGCGTACAGGGGCATAATTCACCCCTCCACTTT
>TRBV7-2|TRBJ1-1|-|-
CASSPGGVNTEAFF
TGTGCCAGCAGCCCCGGCGGGGTGAACACTGAAGCTTTCTTT
>TRBV5-1|TRBJ2-7|-|-
CASSFWSKYEQYF
TGCGCCAGCAGCTTTTGGTCCAAGTACGAGCAGTACTTC
>TRBV15|TRBJ1-6|-|-
CATSREGYNNSPLHF
TGTGCCACCAGCAGAGAAGGGTACAATAATTCACCCCTCCACTTT
>TRBV7-6|TRBJ2-1|TRBD2|-
CASSLPLGGGYNEQFF
TGTGCCAGCAGCTTACCACTGGGCGGGGGCTACAATGAGCAGTTCTTC
>TRBV7-2|TRBJ2-3|-|-
CASSLVGLTDTQYF
TGTGCCAGCAGCTTAGTGGGCCTCACAGATACGCAGTATTTT
>TRBV6-5|TRBJ2-2|-|once
CASRKGTSSRELFF
TGTGCCAGCAGAAAGGGCACTTCAAGCAGGGAGCTGTTTTTT
>TRBV7-8|TRBJ2-3|-|-
CASSFPRGADTQYF
TGTGCCAGCAGCTTTCCCAGGGGGGCAGATACGCAGTATTTT
>TRBV29-1|TRBJ1-2|-|-
CSVEEGREIYGYTF
TGCAGCGTTGAAGAGGGGAGGGAGATCTATGGCTACACCTTC
>TRBV14|TRBJ2-3|-|-
CASSQDWASHTQYF
TGTGCCAGCAGCCAAGATTGGGCTTCCCATACGCAGTATTTT
>TRBV7-9|TRBJ1-3|TRBD1|few
CASSARQGADTIYF
TGTGCCAGCAGCGCTCGACAGGGGGCAGACACCATATATTTT
>TRBV6-7|TRBJ2-1|-|-
CASSYNRLPLGSAYNEQFF
TGTGCCAGCAGTTACAACCGACTCCCCTTGGGGTCAGCCTACAATGAGCAGTTCTTC
>TRBV7-2|TRBJ2-1|TRBD1|-
CASSSDRGREQFF
TGTGCCAGCAGCTCCGACAGGGGACGTGAGCAGTTCTTC
>TRBV28|TRBJ2-1|-|-
CASSLRQVISYNEQFF
TGTGCCAGCAGTTTGAGGCAGGTTATTTCCTACAATGAGCAGTTCTTC
>TRBV3-1/TRBV3-2|TRBJ1-1|-|-
CASSQGSGTEAFF
TGTGCCAGCAGCCAAGGTTCTGGCACTGAAGCTTTCTTT
>TRBV9|TRBJ1-5|-|-
CASSERPSKEQPQHF
TGTGCCAGCAGCGAGCGACCGTCCAAGGAACAGCCCCAGCATTTT
>TRBV5-1|TRBJ1-4|-|-
CASSLEGVTNEKLFF
TGCGCCAGCAGCTTGGAAGGGGTGACTAATGAAAAACTGTTTTTT
>TRBV13|TRBJ2-3|TRBD2|-
CASSILTSGGTDTQYF
TGTGCCAGCAGCATCTTAACTAGCGGGGGGACAGATACGCAGTATTTT
>TRBV5-1|TRBJ2-5|TRBD2|-
CASGEGNGETQYF
TGCGCCAGCGGGGAGGGGAACGGAGAGACCCAGTACTTC
>TRBV19|TRBJ2-1|TRBD1|-
CASSIGTGTYNEQFF
TGTGCCAGTAGTATAGGGACAGGAACCTACAATGAGCAGTTCTTC
>TRBV5-1|TRBJ2-1|-|-
CASSLRRMSSYNEQFF
TGCGCCAGCAGCTTGCGGCGGATGAGCTCCTACAATGAGCAGTTCTTC
>TRBV23-1|TRBJ1-5|TRBD1|-
CASRRDRGSNQPQHF
TGCGCCAGCAGAAGGGACAGGGGAAGCAATCAGCCCCAGCATTTT
>TRBV15|TRBJ2-5|TRBD1|-
CATSPGQVGETQYF
TGTGCCACCAGCCCCGGACAGGTTGGAGAGACCCAGTACTTC
>TRBV9|TRBJ2-7|TRBD1|-
CASSSIPGGIHEQYF
TGTGCCAGCAGCTCAATACCAGGGGGCATCCACGAGCAGTACTTC
>TRBV15|TRBJ1-5|-|-
CATSIPAGRTYNQPQHF
TGTGCCACCAGCATCCCCGCCGGCCGAACTTACAATCAGCCCCAGCATTTT
>TRBV24-1|TRBJ2-1|TRBD1|once
CATSEVGQGGNEQFF
TGTGCCACCAGTGAAGTCGGACAGGGAGGCAATGAGCAGTTCTTC
>TRBV6-2/TRBV6-3|TRBJ2-1|TRBD2|-
CASSPLAGGPRNEQFF
TGTGCCAGCAGCCCACTAGCGGGGGGGCCAAGGAATGAGCAGTTCTTC
>TRBV4-3|TRBJ2-2|TRBD1|-
CASSQDRTGLLDGELFF
TGCGCCAGCAGCCAAGACAGGACAGGTCTTCTGGACGGGGAGCTGTTTTTT
>TRBV6-5|TRBJ2-7|-|-
CATGSRVSSYEQYF
TGTGCGACGGGGTCCCGGGTGAGCTCCTACGAGCAGTACTTC
>TRBV7-6|TRBJ2-5|-|-
CASSSNDGNTQETQYF
TGTGCCAGCAGCTCCAACGACGGGAATACACAAGAGACCCAGTACTTC
>TRBV27|TRBJ2-2|TRBD1|-
CASSFGTGDTGELFF
TGTGCCAGCAGTTTTGGCACAGGGGACACCGGGGAGCTGTTTTTT
>TRBV28|TRBJ2-6|-|-
CAISPGANVLTF
TGTGCCATCAGCCCTGGGGCCAACGTCCTGACTTTC
>TRBV30|TRBJ2-7|-|-
CAWSVGLYEQYF
TGTGCCTGGAGTGTAGGACTCTACGAGCAGTACTTC
>TRBV19|TRBJ1-4|-|-
CASSFRQGPRDEKLFF
TGTGCCAGTAGTTTCCGGCAGGGCCCGCGGGATGAAAAACTGTTTTTT
>TRBV20-1|TRBJ2-7|TRBD1|-
CSASPGQGYEQYF
TGCAGTGCTAGTCCCGGACAGGGCTACGAGCAGTACTTC
>TRBV7-2|TRBJ2-7|-|-
CASSTTGGGYEQYF
TGTGCCAGCAGTACAACAGGGGGAGGGTACGAGCAGTACTTC
>TRBV30|TRBJ2-7|-|once
CAWSVGSASSYEQYF
TGTGCCTGGAGTGTTGGCTCAGCGAGCTCCTACGAGCAGTACTTC
>TRBV4-3|TRBJ1-1|-|-
CASSQAEGVNTEAFF
TGCGCCAGCAGCCAAGCTGAGGGGGTAAACACTGAAGCTTTCTTT
>TRBV6-5|TRBJ2-3|TRBD1|-
CASSYAGTGASDTQYF
TGTGCCAGCAGTTACGCCGGGACAGGGGCATCAGATACGCAGTATTTT
>TRBV28|TRBJ1-2|-|-
CASSSVAPYGYTF
TGTGCCAGCAGCTCCGTAGCGCCCTATGGCTACACCTTC
>TRBV7-9|TRBJ1-1|TRBD1|once
CASSLMDRVRQAFF
TGTGCCAGCAGCTTAATGGACAGGGTACGTCAGGCTTTCTTT
>TRBV4-3|TRBJ2-5|-|once
CASSQDRGTQETQYF
TGCGCCAGCAGCCAAGACAGGGGCACCCAAGAGACCCAGTACTTC
>TRBV15|TRBJ1-4|TRBD1|-
CATSRDSPGTGREKLFF
TGTGCCACCAGCAGAGATTCCCCGGGGACAGGGAGAGAAAAACTGTTTTTT
>TRBV11-2|TRBJ1-5|-|-
CASSCAPQGLDNQPQHF
TGTGCCAGCAGCTGCGCTCCCCAGGGTCTGGACAATCAGCCCCAGCATTTT
>TRBV19|TRBJ2-5|-|-
CASSILPEETQYF
TGTGCCAGTAGTATACTGCCCGAGGAGACCCAGTACTTC
>TRBV4-1|TRBJ2-1|-|-
CASSQGSGREQFF
TGCGCCAGCAGCCAAGGGTCAGGGAGGGAGCAGTTCTTC
>TRBV19|TRBJ1-3|-|-
CASSIVSSGNTIYF
TGTGCCAGTAGTATAGTCAGCTCTGGAAACACCATATATTTT
>TRBV6-2/TRBV6-3|TRBJ2-2|-|few
CASSYAAQNTGELFF
TGTGCCAGCAGTTACGCGGCGCAGAACACCGGGGAGCTGTTTTTT
>TRBV4-3|TRBJ2-7|TRBD2|-
CASSLSSGGTYEQYF
TGCGCCAGCAGCCTATCTAGCGGGGGGACCTACGAGCAGTACTTC
>TRBV7-2|TRBJ2-2|TRBD1|-
CASSLRQGAAGELFF
TGTGCCAGCAGCTTACGACAGGGGGCGGCCGGGGAGCTGTTTTTT
>TRBV28|TRBJ2-1|TRBD1|-
CASSPPPGQGIIEQFF
TGTGCCAGCAGTCCGCCTCCGGGACAGGGGATTATTGAGCAGTTCTTC
>TRBV6-2/TRBV6-3|TRBJ1-1|TRBD1|few
CASSNPGQGAREAFF
TGTGCCAGCAGTAACCCGGGACAGGGGGCCCGTGAAGCTTTCTTT
>TRBV5-1|TRBJ1-4|TRBD1|-
CASSQGGNEKLFF
TGCGCCAGCAGCCAGGGGGGCAACGAAAAACTGTTTTTT
>TRBV27|TRBJ1-1|-|-
CASSRGRSNTEAFF
TGTGCCAGCAGCCGGGGCAGGAGCAACACTGAAGCTTTCTTT
>TRBV10-1|TRBJ2-7|-|-
CASSDGASYEQYF
TGCGCCAGCAGTGATGGAGCTTCCTACGAGCAGTACTTC
>TRBV5-4|TRBJ2-5|-|-
CASSTKGGGETQYF
TGTGCCAGCAGCACCAAGGGGGGAGGGGAGACCCAGTACTTC
>TRBV7-2|TRBJ2-2|TRBD1|-
CASSLGTGNGELFF
TGTGCCAGCAGCTTAGGGACAGGGAACGGGGAGCTGTTTTTT
>TRBV19|TRBJ2-5|-|-
CASSRGETQYF
TGTGCCAGCTCAAGGGGGGAGACCCAGTACTTC
>TRBV11-2|TRBJ1-1|-|-
CASSPSSGNTEAFF
TGTGCCAGCAGCCCCTCATCGGGGAACACTGAAGCTTTCTTT